This is a list of T cell receptor beta chains from one sample in a study of cytomegalovirus exposure and HLA in healthy donors. Clones were read by immunoSEQ multiplex PCR, and TCRdb kept only the in-frame ones, dropping some. This sample contains about 200,000 clones. Sequencing input: PBMCs. The source is a girl aged 2 to 10 in good health and CMV-seropositive. Both conserved end residues are part of each CDR3.

cdr3_aa: CASSLGAGVPDTQYF
v_call: TRBV5-1
j_call: TRBJ2-3

cdr3_aa: CASRPRQGYEQYF
v_call: TRBV7-6
j_call: TRBJ2-7

cdr3_aa: CASSLGADVYSYNEQFF
v_call: TRBV11-1
j_call: TRBJ2-1

cdr3_aa: CASSLTSGSSGTQYF
v_call: TRBV7-8
j_call: NA

cdr3_aa: CASSLNPGGAANYGYTF
v_call: TRBV7-2
j_call: TRBJ1-2

cdr3_aa: CASSPGTPGTQYF
v_call: TRBV19
j_call: TRBJ2-5

cdr3_aa: CAWSPTRVRSDTQYF
v_call: TRBV30
j_call: TRBJ2-3

cdr3_aa: CAWSAGKTQYF
v_call: TRBV30
j_call: TRBJ2-5

cdr3_aa: CASSPGLLSSGNTIYF
v_call: TRBV7-9
j_call: TRBJ1-3

cdr3_aa: CSVGSGSNQPQHF
v_call: TRBV29-1
j_call: TRBJ1-5

cdr3_aa: CARSLGGFEAFF
v_call: TRBV5-3
j_call: TRBJ1-1

cdr3_aa: CASSPTGNTEAFF
v_call: TRBV7-2
j_call: TRBJ1-1

cdr3_aa: CASGGDRVRENTEAFF
v_call: TRBV7-9
j_call: TRBJ1-1

cdr3_aa: CASSLGSLETQYF
v_call: TRBV5-5
j_call: TRBJ2-5

cdr3_aa: CASSPPAGLSNQPQHF
v_call: TRBV18
j_call: TRBJ1-5

cdr3_aa: CASSVPRTELLNTEAFF
v_call: TRBV9
j_call: TRBJ1-1

cdr3_aa: CASSSPTDGLAREQFF
v_call: TRBV28
j_call: TRBJ2-1

cdr3_aa: CASSSRPVGETQYF
v_call: TRBV7-8
j_call: TRBJ2-5

cdr3_aa: CASSPGTGGMNEKLFF
v_call: TRBV18
j_call: TRBJ1-4

cdr3_aa: CASSQDRSQFNQPQHF
v_call: TRBV4-1
j_call: TRBJ1-5

cdr3_aa: CASSQEGLGSSGELFF
v_call: TRBV4-1
j_call: TRBJ2-2

cdr3_aa: CASSLGATSGRETQYF
v_call: TRBV28
j_call: TRBJ2-5

cdr3_aa: CASSVVGGGYGYTF
v_call: TRBV9
j_call: TRBJ1-2

cdr3_aa: CASSSSEGGFYEQYF
v_call: TRBV5-1
j_call: TRBJ2-7

cdr3_aa: CASRDYTGGVLEAFF
v_call: TRBV2
j_call: TRBJ1-1

cdr3_aa: CASRQGASNEQYF
v_call: TRBV7-9
j_call: TRBJ2-7

cdr3_aa: CASSPGTGGSQPQHF
v_call: TRBV4-1
j_call: TRBJ1-5

cdr3_aa: CASSPEKTGGEQYF
v_call: TRBV4-1
j_call: TRBJ2-7

cdr3_aa: CASSDGGLNRGEQYF
v_call: TRBV10-1
j_call: TRBJ2-7